Each of the 7 T cell receptor beta chains below was sequenced from the same sample in a study of blood T cell repertoires in COVID-19. TCRdb keeps only in-frame clones here, not all; method: immunoSEQ multiplex PCR. The sample includes about 200,000 clones, approximately 82% of them seen just once. Source material: peripheral blood. The receptors were sampled from a human donor in a cohort sampled during active COVID-19.

V is TRBV15 and J is TRBJ2-7, with 9 bases lining up with TRBD2. J was trimmed by 1 base and V by 0 bases; bases with no gene match: 10. The CDR3 is 18 amino acids. The germline CDR1 and CDR2 sequences are LNHNV and YYDKDF (reference sequence). The chain's CDR3 is CATSRDRRTSANSYEQYF. As DNA, the CDR3 is TGTGCCACCAGCAGAGATCGTAGGACTAGCGCGAATTCCTACGAGCAGTACTTC.

This clone turned up a few times. The rearrangement joins TRBV27 to TRBJ2-7; TRBD1 agrees at 8 bases. Germline assignment: CDR1 MNHEY and CDR2 SMNVEV (reference sequence). The CDR3 runs 15 residues. V dropped 6 bases and J dropped 2; count of bases not matched to a gene: 9. The CDR3 spells CASSPRQGITYEQYF. In nucleotides, the CDR3 is TGTGCCAGCAGCCCTAGACAGGGGATCACCTACGAGCAGTACTTC.

The rearrangement uses TRBV5-1 and TRBJ1-1; tentative D call: TRBD1 (6 bases). The germline gives CDR1 SGHRS, CDR2 YFSETQ. V was trimmed by 2 bases and J by 1 base, leaving 9 bases between them. CDR3 length equals 14 residues. CDR3 loop: CASSFGGRNTEAFF. The CDR3 region has the DNA TGCGCCAGCAGCTTTGGGGGCCGGAACACTGAAGCTTTCTTT.

The rearrangement joins TRBV28 to TRBJ2-3; TRBD2 aligns across 11 bases. The CDR3 contains 15 residues. CDR1 and CDR2 from the germline V gene are MDHEN and SYDVKM. Unmatched junction bases numbered 8, after V lost 6 bases and J lost 6 bases. The CDR3 region is CASRPPSGRLDTQYF. CDR3 bases: TGTGCCAGCAGACCCCCTAGCGGGAGGTTGGATACGCAGTATTTT.

The rearrangement joins TRBV18 to TRBJ2-3; 10 bases are a match to TRBD1. The V gene end was trimmed by 2 bases and the J gene end by 1 base; junction bases not matched to a gene: 0. The CDR3 length is 15 residues. Germline V CDR1 and CDR2: KGHSH, LQKENI. The CDR3 protein is CASSPGTGGTDTQYF. The CDR3 DNA sequence: TGTGCCAGCTCACCAGGGACAGGGGGCACAGATACGCAGTATTTT.

This sequence joins TRBV28 and TRBJ2-7; TRBD1 agrees at 7 bases. V shed 5 bases, J shed 6 bases, and the junction held 4 bases outside the gene matches. Germline CDR1 MDHEN, CDR2 SYDVKM. The CDR3 runs 12 residues. The CDR3 spells CASSQKGAEQYF. In DNA form, the CDR3 reads TGTGCCAGCAGTCAGAAGGGGGCCGAGCAGTACTTC.

The chain recombines TRBV14 with TRBJ2-1; D unresolved. The CDR3 is made up of 15 amino acids. In germline, CDR1 is SGHDN, CDR2 FVKESK. The V end was cut by 4 bases, the J end by 7 bases, with 17 bases between. The CDR3 here is CASSPTLGFVNEQFF. The CDR3 nucleotides read TGTGCCAGCAGCCCTACCCTAGGATTCGTAAATGAGCAGTTCTTC.